These 31 T cell receptor beta chains share one sample of origin, sequenced in a study of spatial heterogeneity in lung cancer. TCRdb fed the 5' RACE reads into MiXCR, producing one record per CDR3 protein. The repertoire holds some 78,000 distinct CDR3 sequences, with around 7.3% as singletons. The time point is: sample taken at primary tumor resection. This specimen was PBMCs, taken at surgery. All receptors derive from a male donor with early-stage non-small cell lung cancer.

This clonotype was recorded many times. The V call is TRBV7-2, the J call TRBJ2-6; the match to TRBD2 covers 15 bases. CDR1 is SGHTA, CDR2 FQGNSA, per germline. The CDR3 sequence is 20 residues long. V lost 4 bases and J lost 0; bases outside the gene matches: 7. This CDR3 reads CASSSGTSGRSSSGANVLTF. CDR3 in DNA: TGTGCCAGCAGCTCAGGGACTAGCGGGAGGTCATCCTCTGGGGCCAACGTCCTGACTTTC.

This clonotype was observed at least ten times. This sequence joins TRBV5-6 and TRBJ2-7; 9 bases match TRBD2. This CDR3 contains 15 residues. The ends lost 3 bases at V and 2 bases at J; junction bases unmatched: 6. From germline, CDR1 is SGHDT and CDR2 YYEEEE. CDR3 DNA: TGTGCCAGCAGCTGGAGCGGGAGGCCTACCTACGAGCAGTACTTC. Translating gives CASSWSGRPTYEQYF.

This clonotype was detected many times. This chain links TRBV7-8 with TRBJ1-3; 8 bases are a match to TRBD1. This CDR3 spans 14 amino acids. Losses at the gene ends were 7 bases for V and 8 bases for J; bases not matched to a gene: 10. Germline V gene sequence: CDR1 SGHVS, CDR2 FQNEAQ. The CDR3 protein is CASTFYQGADTIYF. In DNA form, the CDR3 reads TGTGCCAGCACCTTTTATCAGGGGGCGGACACCATATATTTT.

This clonotype has at least ten counts. The chain is built from TRBV19 and TRBJ1-5, with 9 bases matching TRBD1. The CDR3 loop spans 18 amino acids. CDR1 is LNHDA and CDR2 is SQIVND in the germline V gene (reference sequence). Trimming cost V 5 bases and J 2 bases; bases outside gene matches: 13. CDR3: CASSDGTGRWVGNQPQHF. The CDR3 nucleotides are TGTGCCAGTAGTGACGGGACAGGGAGATGGGTAGGCAATCAGCCCCAGCATTTT.

This clonotype was observed at least ten times. The rearrangement links TRBV3-1 to TRBJ1-4; the D gene is possibly TRBD1 (6 bases). The germline CDR1 and CDR2 sequences are LGHDT and YNNKEL (reference sequence). V was trimmed by 4 bases and J by 5 bases, leaving 17 bases between them. The CDR3 runs 16 residues. This CDR3 reads CASSPDTRGLNEKLFF. The CDR3 nucleotides are TGTGCCAGCAGCCCTGATACACGGGGGCTCAATGAAAAACTGTTTTTT.

Many counts were recorded for this clonotype. This sequence joins TRBV20-1 and TRBJ1-5; weak D call: TRBD1 (5 bases). This CDR3 contains 14 residues. V lost 0 bases, J lost 3 bases, and 9 bases lay in between. Germline CDR1 and CDR2: DFQATT and SNEGSKA (reference sequence). This CDR3 is CSARDRQHNQPQHF. Here the CDR3 DNA reads TGCAGTGCTAGAGATCGACAGCACAATCAGCCCCAGCATTTT.

The V and J genes are TRBV7-8 and TRBJ2-7; 11 positions match TRBD1. This CDR3 is built from 16 residues. CDR1 is SGHVS, CDR2 FQNEAQ, per germline. The V gene end was trimmed by 5 bases and the J gene end by 3 bases; junction bases not matched to a gene: 9. The CDR3 nucleotides are TGTGCCAGCAGCCTTTGGGACAGGGGGTCGGACTACGAGCAGTACTTC. This codes for CASSLWDRGSDYEQYF.

In its sample, this clonotype was seen many times. The gene calls are TRBV2 and TRBJ1-5, with D possibly matching TRBD1 (6 bases). The CDR3 runs to 12 residues. The V gene's germline CDR1 is SNHLY and CDR2 FYNNEI. Trimming shortened V by 7 bases and J by 6 bases, and 10 bases separated the two germline ends. The CDR3 protein is CASTRGGQPQHF. The DNA for the CDR3 is TGTGCCAGCACCAGGGGAGGTCAGCCCCAGCATTTT.

The chain uses TRBV7-2 and TRBJ2-1; 7 positions match TRBD2. The junction had 8 bases not matched to a gene; V was cut back by 0 bases and J by 0 bases. Germline loops: CDR1 SGHTA, CDR2 FQGNSA. The CDR3 runs to 18 residues. The CDR3, as DNA: TGTGCCAGCAGCTTAGCCCTAGGTGGCGGGAGCTCCTACAATGAGCAGTTCTTC. This encodes CASSLALGGGSSYNEQFF.

In its sample, this clonotype was seen many times. The V and J genes are TRBV12-3 or TRBV12-4 and TRBJ2-3, with unresolved D. Trimming pared 6 bases from V and 1 base from J, leaving 2 bases between. The CDR3 length is 11 residues. The CDR3 DNA is TGTGCCAGCAGGGGCACAGATACGCAGTATTTT. The encoded protein is CASRGTDTQYF.

This clonotype was seen a few times. This chain links TRBV12-3 or TRBV12-4 with TRBJ1-1; 9 bases align to TRBD1. The trim removed 6 bases at V and 3 bases at J, leaving 11 bases unmatched. This CDR3 region has 16 residues. CDR3 region: CASRFPQGAGDTEAFF. CDR3 in DNA: TGTGCCAGCAGGTTCCCACAGGGGGCAGGGGACACTGAAGCTTTCTTT.

This clonotype was found many times. The rearrangement joins TRBV20-1 to TRBJ1-3; D gene uncertain. The CDR3 totals 15 residues. CDR1 is DFQATT and CDR2 is SNEGSKA in the germline V gene (reference sequence). Trimming removed 0 bases at V and 4 bases at J, with 13 bases between. The CDR3 reads CSARDLRTFGNTIYF. The CDR3 DNA follows: TGCAGTGCTAGAGATCTTAGGACGTTCGGAAACACCATATATTTT.

This clonotype was counted a few times. The genes are TRBV11-3 and TRBJ2-7; D gene unclear. This CDR3 comprises 14 residues. Germline V lookup: CDR1 SGHNT, CDR2 YENEEA. Trimming left V 4 bases short and J 4 bases short, with 14 bases between. CDR3 sequence: CASSYRARRYEQYF. For the CDR3, the DNA is TGTGCCAGCAGCTATCGAGCGAGGAGATACGAGCAGTACTTC.

This clonotype was observed at least ten times. V is TRBV7-2 and J is TRBJ2-1; D call uncertain. V lost 0 bases, J lost 2 bases, and 5 bases lay in between. In germline, CDR1 is SGHTA, CDR2 FQGNSA. CDR3 length: 14 residues. CDR3 sequence: CASSLATPYNEQFF. CDR3 sequence (DNA): TGTGCCAGCAGCTTAGCGACACCCTACAATGAGCAGTTCTTC.

The table lists this clonotype with many counts. The rearrangement links TRBV5-1 to TRBJ1-1; possible D gene TRBD1, 6 bases. V gave up 5 bases and J gave up 1 base, with 15 bases separating them. The CDR3 is 15 residues long. Per germline, CDR1 SGHRS and CDR2 YFSETQ. CDR3 nucleotides: TGCGCCAGCAGTTTTGTAGGGGGGCAGAACACTGAAGCTTTCTTT. Its protein product is CASSFVGGQNTEAFF. Together with reference TRBV5-1 and TRBJ1-1, the CDR3 gives the full variable domain: KAGVTQTPRYLIKTRGQQVTLSCSPISGHRSVSWYQQTPGQGLQFLFEYFSETQRNKGNFPGRFSGRQFSNSRSEMNVSTLELGDSALYLCASSFVGGQNTEAFFGQGTRLTVV.

This clonotype was counted a few times. The chain employs TRBV20-1 and TRBJ2-1; 10 bases map to TRBD2. J was trimmed by 7 bases and V by 6 bases; bases with no gene match: 15. The germline CDR1 and CDR2 sequences are DFQATT and SNEGSKA (reference sequence). CDR3 length: 16 amino acids. Here the CDR3 reads CSAPTASGSVSNEQFF. DNA of the CDR3: TGCAGTGCCCCCACTGCTAGCGGGAGTGTTTCGAATGAGCAGTTCTTC.

This clonotype was observed a few times. The chain is built from TRBV6-6 and TRBJ2-7; D is perhaps TRBD1 (6 bases). V lost 7 bases and J 7 bases, leaving 17 bases between the germline ends. This CDR3 comprises 13 residues. Per the germline V gene, CDR1 is MNHNY and CDR2 is SVGAGI (reference sequence). CDR3 sequence (DNA): TGTGCCAGCACCCTCACACAGGGTATGGAGCAGTACTTC. It is translated as CASTLTQGMEQYF.

There are many counts of this clonotype. The rearrangement uses TRBV7-2 and TRBJ2-3; no reliable D call. Trimming shortened V by 5 bases and J by 1 base, and 1 base separated the two germline ends. Germline V lookup: CDR1 SGHTA, CDR2 FQGNSA. The CDR3 runs 11 residues. The CDR3 DNA reads as TGTGCCAGCAGCCGCACAGATACGCAGTATTTT. Protein: CASSRTDTQYF. Variable domain in full (rest from reference TRBV7-2 and TRBJ2-3): GAGVSQSPSNKVTEKGKDVELRCDPISGHTALYWYRQSLGQGLEFLIYFQGNSAPDKSGLPSDRFSAERTGGSVSTLTIQRTQQEDSAVYLCASSRTDTQYFGPGTRLTVL.

Note on this clonotype: The junction shows a germline mismatch at one end, possibly a read error. The chain combines TRBV24-1 with TRBJ2-3, with TRBD1 matching 7 bases. CDR3 length: 13 residues. In germline, CDR1 is KGHDR, CDR2 SFDVKD. CDR3 sequence reads: CATREGATDTQYF. CDR3 DNA: TGTGCCACCCGTGAGGGGGCCACAGATACGCAGTATTTT.

In this sample, this clonotype turned up a few times. The gene calls are TRBV30 and TRBJ2-7; D is ambiguous. Trimming removed 5 bases from V and 3 bases from J, with 8 bases in between. CDR3 length: 11 residues. CDR1 is GTSNPN and CDR2 is SVGIG in the germline V gene (reference sequence). The CDR3 loop is CAWGRDYEQYF. The CDR3 region has the DNA TGTGCCTGGGGTAGGGACTACGAGCAGTACTTC. Using reference TRBV30 and TRBJ2-7 for the parts outside the CDR3, the full variable domain is SQTIHQWPATLVQPVGSPLSLECTVEGTSNPNLYWYRQAAGRGLQLLFYSVGIGQISSEVPQNLSASRPQDRQFILSSKKLLLSDSGFYLCAWGRDYEQYFGPGTRLTVT.

V gene TRBV5-1 combines with J gene TRBJ2-7, with TRBD1 matching 8 bases. Looked up from germline, CDR1 is SGHRS and CDR2 is YFSETQ. CDR3 length: 15 amino acids. Trimming removed 1 base from V and 12 bases from J; junction bases left unmatched: 15. The CDR3 loop reads CASSLTPGQGLGRYF. The CDR3 DNA reads TGCGCCAGCAGCTTGACGCCCGGACAGGGTTTAGGGCGGTACTTC.

This clonotype was detected many times. This sequence joins TRBV7-9 and TRBJ1-2, with D maybe TRBD1 (5 bases). CDR1 and CDR2 (germline): SEHNR, FQNEAQ (reference sequence). Trimming shortened V by 5 bases and J by 6 bases, and 13 bases separated the two germline ends. The CDR3 totals 13 residues. The CDR3 DNA reads TGTGCCAGCAGCGTGGGGGTTGTCGATGGCTACACCTTC. Its protein product is CASSVGVVDGYTF.

This clonotype has at least ten counts. J is TRBJ2-7 and V is TRBV6-5; TRBD2 matches 12 bases. The V segment lost 5 bases and the J segment 5 bases; nucleotides outside the gene matches: 10. Germline V gene lookup returns CDR1 MNHEY and CDR2 SVGAGI. This CDR3 is built from 16 residues. The CDR3 region has the DNA TGTGCCAGCAGTGAGATTCGGACTAGCGGGAACCACGAGCAGTACTTC. It translates to CASSEIRTSGNHEQYF.

The rearrangement links TRBV7-9 to TRBJ2-7; D uncertain. CDR3 length: 12 residues. V lost 2 bases and J lost 7, with 9 bases in between. The germline V gene has CDR1 SEHNR and CDR2 FQNEAQ (reference sequence). CDR3 region: CASSLIAREQYF. CDR3 bases: TGTGCCAGCAGCTTAATAGCAAGGGAGCAGTACTTC.

This clonotype was picked up many times. The chain uses TRBV19 and TRBJ2-5, with D perhaps given as TRBD1 or TRBD2 (5 bases each). The CDR3 totals 13 residues. V lost 6 bases and J 3 bases, leaving 11 bases between the germline ends. The V gene's germline CDR1 is LNHDA and CDR2 SQIVND (reference sequence). The DNA for the CDR3 is TGTGCCAGTAGACTGCTGGGGGAAGAGACCCAGTACTTC. Its translation: CASRLLGEETQYF.

This clonotype was seen many times. The J gene is TRBJ2-1, the V gene TRBV9; possible D gene TRBD2, 6 bases. V lost 4 bases to trimming and J lost 2 bases, with 13 bases between them. Germline V gives CDR1 SGDLS, CDR2 YYNGEE. The CDR3 spans 15 residues. The CDR3 protein is CASSLTSPPYNEQFF. The CDR3 region has the DNA TGTGCCAGCAGCCTGACTAGTCCCCCCTACAATGAGCAGTTCTTC.

This clonotype was counted at least ten times. The chain recombines TRBV20-1 with TRBJ1-2; D is perhaps TRBD1 (6 bases). V lost 6 bases, J lost 3 bases, and 17 bases lay in between. Germline-derived CDR1 and CDR2 are DFQATT and SNEGSKA (reference sequence). This CDR3 comprises 14 residues. CDR3 in amino acids: CSASGGAGDYGYTF. CDR3 coding DNA: TGCAGTGCCTCCGGGGGGGCAGGGGACTATGGCTACACCTTC.

V gene TRBV4-3 combines with J gene TRBJ1-1, with TRBD1 matching over 9 bases. This CDR3 has 17 residues. With V trimmed by 1 base and J by 4 bases, 10 bases remained unmatched. Germline CDR1 and CDR2: LGHNA and YSLEER. This CDR3 reads CASSQGWGTGQSTEAFF. The CDR3 DNA reads TGCGCCAGCAGCCAAGGGTGGGGGACAGGGCAGTCCACTGAAGCTTTCTTT.

This clonotype occurred a few times. The chain employs TRBV5-1 and TRBJ2-7, with D unresolved. Germline V gene lookup returns CDR1 SGHRS and CDR2 YFSETQ. V lost 0 bases and J lost 4, with 8 bases in between. The CDR3 is made up of 13 amino acids. The CDR3, as DNA: TGCGCCAGCAGCTTGGCCGTTTCTTACGAGCAGTACTTC. This encodes CASSLAVSYEQYF.

At least ten counts were recorded for this clonotype. The CDR3 reads CASKAGEGGYTF. The DNA for the CDR3 is TGTGCCTCCAAGGCGGGGGAAGGTGGCTACACCTTC. The rearrangement links TRBV6-5 to TRBJ1-2, with D tentatively TRBD1 (5 bases). Trimming pared 11 bases from V and 7 bases from J, leaving 17 bases between. The CDR3 runs to 12 residues. CDR1 MNHEY and CDR2 SVGAGI come from the germline V gene.

This clonotype was found a few times. The CDR3 loop reads CASLRLGRTEAFF. In DNA form, the CDR3 reads TGTGCCAGCCTAAGGCTTGGGCGGACTGAAGCTTTCTTT. The chain combines TRBV27 with TRBJ1-1; D gene uncertain. V lost 8 bases, J lost 5 bases, and 15 bases lay in between. Germline CDR1 reads MNHEY; CDR2 reads SMNVEV (reference sequence). The CDR3 length is 13 residues.